This is a list of T cell receptor beta chains from one sample in a study of blood T cell repertoires in COVID-19. The method was immunoSEQ multiplex PCR; TCRdb's version includes in-frame clones alone and lacks a portion of them. This table holds under 250,000 clones, just under 90% found once. The specimen sequenced was PBMCs or T cells enriched from blood (not recorded which). The receptors shown here come from a woman in her twenties or thirties with acute COVID-19. Each CDR3 is given with its conserved first and last residue. The D gene is left open where the match is weak. A row's size may be missing; if present it is once, few, many or a size class.

>TRBV9|TRBJ2-5|-|TRBD1
CASSVGAGGEETQYF
TGTGCCAGCAGCGTAGGGGCAGGGGGCGAAGAGACCCAGTACTTC
>TRBV5-1|TRBJ1-4|-|-
CASSEATNEKLFF
TGCGCCAGCAGTGAGGCGACTAATGAAAAACTGTTTTTT
>TRBV9|TRBJ2-4|-|-
CASSVAGRGDKNIQYF
TGTGCCAGCAGCGTAGCTGGGAGGGGGGACAAAAACATTCAGTACTTC
>TRBV7-2|TRBJ1-3|-|-
CASSLGSAGNTIYF
TGTGCCAGCAGCTTAGGCAGTGCTGGAAACACCATATATTTT
>TRBV9|TRBJ2-1|-|-
CASSPDSGVNNEQFF
TGTGCCAGCAGCCCCGATAGCGGAGTTAACAATGAGCAGTTCTTC
>TRBV14|TRBJ1-6|-|-
CASSQDVGVGSYNSPLHF
TGTGCCAGCAGCCAAGATGTCGGAGTAGGCAGCTATAATTCACCCCTCCACTTT
>TRBV7-2|TRBJ2-1|once|-
CASSLNRAYNEQFF
TGTGCCAGCAGCTTGAACAGAGCCTACAATGAGCAGTTCTTC
>TRBV6-1|TRBJ2-7|-|TRBD1
CASSEAGPGQEGMYEQYF
TGTGCCAGCAGTGAAGCGGGACCGGGACAGGAAGGGATGTACGAGCAGTACTTC
>TRBV9|TRBJ2-3|-|TRBD1
CASSLRQGATDTQYF
TGTGCCAGCAGCCTGAGACAGGGGGCCACAGATACGCAGTATTTT
>TRBV5-4|TRBJ2-7|-|-
CASSLKGGYEQYF
TGTGCCAGCAGCTTGAAAGGGGGTTACGAGCAGTACTTC
>TRBV15|TRBJ2-1|once|-
CATSRGGEVFNEQFF
TGTGCCACCAGCAGAGGAGGGGAGGTCTTCAATGAGCAGTTCTTC
>TRBV9|TRBJ2-7|-|TRBD1
CASSARTGQGTYEQYF
TGTGCCAGCAGCGCTCGAACGGGACAGGGTACCTACGAGCAGTACTTC
>TRBV9|TRBJ1-6|-|-
CASSVDPPGNSPLHF
TGTGCCAGCAGCGTAGACCCCCCAGGAAATTCACCCCTCCACTTT
>TRBV5-1|TRBJ1-2|-|TRBD1
CASSPGQDIDGYTF
TGCGCCAGCAGCCCGGGACAGGATATAGATGGCTACACCTTC
>TRBV9|TRBJ2-7|-|TRBD2
CASSPSGTSGVYEQYF
TGTGCCAGCAGCCCGAGTGGGACTAGCGGGGTCTACGAGCAGTACTTC
>TRBV2|TRBJ2-1|-|TRBD2
CASSSLAYNEQFF
TGTGCCAGCAGTTCACTAGCGTACAATGAGCAGTTCTTC
>TRBV5-4|TRBJ2-1|-|TRBD2
CASSSQSWTSGGDEQFF
TGTGCCAGCAGCTCACAATCGTGGACTAGCGGGGGGGATGAGCAGTTCTTC
>TRBV6-5|TRBJ2-3|-|TRBD2
CASSRGLAATDTQYF
TGTGCCAGCAGCCGGGGACTAGCGGCCACAGATACGCAGTATTTT
>TRBV29-1|TRBJ2-1|-|-
CSAPGVSYNEQFF
TGCAGCGCCCCAGGGGTCTCCTACAATGAGCAGTTCTTC
>TRBV27|TRBJ2-1|-|-
CASSPSKDGFSGSYNEQFF
TGTGCCAGCAGCCCCTCAAAGGACGGTTTTAGCGGATCCTACAATGAGCAGTTCTTC
>TRBV7-9|TRBJ2-1|-|-
CASSLITGFEQFF
TGTGCCAGCAGCTTGATTACGGGTTTCGAGCAGTTCTTC
>TRBV5-8|TRBJ1-5|once|TRBD1
CASSRTFGQGGNQPQHF
TGTGCCAGCAGCCGGACGTTTGGACAGGGCGGCAATCAGCCCCAGCATTTT
>TRBV2|TRBJ2-2|-|TRBD1
CASFTGAGNTGELFF
TGTGCCAGCTTCACAGGGGCGGGGAACACCGGGGAGCTGTTTTTT
>TRBV4-1|TRBJ2-3|-|TRBD1
CASSQDTAGGSDTQYF
TGCGCCAGCAGCCAAGATACGGCAGGGGGCTCAGATACGCAGTATTTT
>TRBV18|TRBJ2-7|once|TRBD2
CASSPSAGADYEQYF
TGTGCCAGCTCACCTTCAGCGGGGGCCGACTACGAGCAGTACTTC
>TRBV24-1|TRBJ2-5|-|TRBD1
CATSDLRGGQETQYF
TGTGCCACCAGTGATTTGCGAGGGGGCCAGGAGACCCAGTACTTC
>TRBV5-1|TRBJ2-7|few|-
CASSKTAAYEQYF
TGCGCCAGCAGCAAGACAGCCGCCTACGAGCAGTACTTC
>TRBV6-5|TRBJ1-1|-|-
CASTSRLNTEAFF
TGTGCCAGCACAAGCAGGCTGAACACTGAAGCTTTCTTT
>TRBV5-1|TRBJ2-3|-|TRBD2
CASSTIAGLTDTQYF
TGCGCCAGCAGCACCATAGCGGGACTCACAGATACGCAGTATTTT
>TRBV30|TRBJ1-1|-|-
CAWIKGHMEAFF
TGTGCCTGGATAAAGGGACACATGGAAGCTTTCTTT
>TRBV4-3|TRBJ2-3|-|TRBD1
CASSLGQGLGTDTQYF
TGCGCCAGCAGCCTGGGACAGGGTTTAGGCACAGATACGCAGTATTTT
>TRBV11-2|TRBJ2-3|-|TRBD2
CASSLTSGRPDTQYF
TGTGCCAGCAGCTTAACTAGCGGGAGACCAGATACGCAGTATTTT
>TRBV24-1|TRBJ1-2|-|-
CATSDRTRPLGYTF
TGTGCCACCAGCGACAGGACAAGACCTCTGGGCTACACCTTC